This TCR beta chain was retrieved from a study of cytomegalovirus exposure and HLA in healthy donors. Study outcomes and limitations: TCR beta sequences numbering 15,000 to 20,000 were associated with HLA alleles at 0.05 false discovery rate in a later analysis.

Of note for this clone: The antigen is not known.

With 60 Vbeta and 13 Jbeta primers, the PCR was carried out. Produced via immunoSEQ multiplex PCR; TCRdb's table is partial and in-frame only. The data contain 65,000 to 85,000 clones, 86% of them singletons. Sequenced input: PBMCs. This receptor was obtained from a woman between 25 and 40 years old in good health and CMV-seronegative.

The CDR3 here is CASSESGTSNEQFF. The CDR3 DNA reads as TGCGCCAGCAGTGAGTCGGGGACAAGCAATGAGCAGTTCTTC. The chain carries TRBV10-1 and TRBJ2-1; a weak D match, TRBD1 (6 bases). CDR1 and CDR2 (germline): WNHNN, SYGVQD (reference sequence). The CDR3 length is 14 residues. V lost 0 bases, J lost 6 bases, and 9 bases lay in between.